This T cell receptor beta chain was observed in a study of low-dose radiotherapy and immunotherapy resistance in tumors. The time point was: after trial treatment. Treatment: LDRT plus nivolumab, ipilimumab, low-dose cyclophosphamide and aspirin (RACIN trial). First-strand cDNA used TRAV- and TRBV-specific primers, covering alpha and beta chains. It was with a constant-region primer and a V-primer adapter that TCRs were amplified over approximately 18 PCR cycles. In TCRdb, the reads were re-called with MiXCR into one record per CDR3 protein. Altogether roughly 32,000 distinct CDR3 sequences are present, under 55% being singletons, with the ten largest covering 5% to 6%. From germline, CDR1 is SGHVT and CDR2 SQSDAQ. Trimming took 5 bases from V and 7 from J; bases not matched to a gene: 8. This CDR3 region has 17 residues.

The sequence was obtained from a male donor with gallbladder cancer. Sequencing was performed on PBMCs, taken after low-dose radiotherapy plus immunotherapy. The chain has TRBV7-4 and TRBJ2-1, with 16 nucleotides matching TRBD2. The CDR3 sequence is CASSGGGTSGRVNEQFF. CDR3 in DNA: TGTGCCAGCAGCGGCGGCGGGACTAGCGGGAGGGTAAATGAGCAGTTCTTC. The variable domain in full, with the rest retrieved from reference TRBV7-4 and TRBJ2-1, is GAGVSQSPRYKVAKRGRDVALRCDSISGHVTLYWYRQTLGQGSEVLTYSQSDAQRDKSGRPSGRFSAERPERSVSTLKIQRTEQGDSAVYLCASSGGGTSGRVNEQFFGPGTRLTVL.